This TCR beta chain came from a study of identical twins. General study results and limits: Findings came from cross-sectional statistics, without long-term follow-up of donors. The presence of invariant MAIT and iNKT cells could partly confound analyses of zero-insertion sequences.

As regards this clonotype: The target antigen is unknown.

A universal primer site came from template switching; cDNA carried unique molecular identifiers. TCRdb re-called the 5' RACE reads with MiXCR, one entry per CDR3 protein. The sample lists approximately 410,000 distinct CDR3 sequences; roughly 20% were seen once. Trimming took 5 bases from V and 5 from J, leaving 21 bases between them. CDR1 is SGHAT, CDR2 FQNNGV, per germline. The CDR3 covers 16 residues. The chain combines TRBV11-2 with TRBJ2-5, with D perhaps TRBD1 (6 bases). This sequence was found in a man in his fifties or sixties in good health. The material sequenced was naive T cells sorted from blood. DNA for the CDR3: TGTGCCAGCAGCAGTCGTCAACAGGGAAGAAGTGAGACCCAGTACTTC. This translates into CASSSRQQGRSETQYF.